These 31 T cell receptor beta chains originate from one sample sequenced in a study of CXCR3-negative and CXCR3-positive naive CD8 T cells. Study conclusions and caveats: More hydrophobic TRB CDR3s were found in CXCR3-positive naive cells than in CXCR3-negative naive cells.

5' RACE that incorporated UMI labels was used to prepare the TRB cDNA libraries. TCRdb reprocessed the 5' RACE reads; each CDR3 protein has one entry and no DNA is given. Its table lists fewer than 90,000 distinct CDR3 sequences. The antigens of these receptors remain unknown. The sequencing input was naive CXCR3+ CD8+ T cells from blood. Subset in this sample: CD45RO-CCR7+CD27+CD95- naive CD8+ T cells expressing CXCR3 (TNR3+). The origin of the receptors is a human donor in good health. Some clones in this sample may be carry-over from other donors' samples.

The chain uses TRBV5-1 and TRBJ2-1; TCRdb picks TRBD1, but there is no DNA to check that call. CDR1 SGHRS and CDR2 YFSETQ come from the germline V gene. This CDR3 is built from 14 residues. This CDR3 reads CASSLGTGGYEQFF.

The CDR3 is CASSQDNPEDTQYF. The chain employs TRBV4-1 and TRBJ2-3. The CDR3 runs 14 residues. In germline, CDR1 is MGHRA, CDR2 YSYEKL.

CDR3 protein: CASSSLWGDEQFF. The chain combines TRBV12-3 or TRBV12-4 with TRBJ2-1; the TCRdb call, TRBD2, lacks DNA for checking. This CDR3 spans 13 amino acids.

The chain uses TRBV3-1 and TRBJ2-7. The CDR3 loop spans 14 amino acids. Germline V gene data show CDR1 as LGHDT and CDR2 as YNNKEL (reference sequence). The CDR3 is CASSQEGWASEQYF.

The chain joins TRBV12-3 or TRBV12-4 to TRBJ2-1; absent DNA, TCRdb's TRBD2 call cannot be checked. CDR3 length equals 17 residues. Here the CDR3 reads CASSLPPGWEYRNEQFF.

This chain connects TRBV28 to TRBJ2-7; checking the TCRdb D call of TRBD1 is not possible without DNA. The germline gives CDR1 MDHEN, CDR2 SYDVKM. This CDR3 spans 12 amino acids. CDR3 in amino acids: CASSPGQVEQYF.

This CDR3 is CASSDGQASSYEQYF. The V call is TRBV7-9, the J call TRBJ2-7; TCRdb designates TRBD1, a call that cannot be tested without DNA. Germline CDR1 and CDR2: SEHNR and FQNEAQ (reference sequence). The CDR3 has 15 amino acids.

The rearrangement joins TRBV6-5 to TRBJ2-5; the D call from TCRdb, TRBD2, cannot be confirmed without DNA. The germline CDR1 and CDR2 sequences are MNHEY and SVGAGI. The CDR3 spans 15 residues. The CDR3 here is CASSYSSSGKETQYF.

V and J are TRBV29-1 and TRBJ1-2; TCRdb lists TRBD1, though no DNA is available to test this call. The length of the CDR3 is 11 residues. CDR1 is SQVTM, CDR2 ANQGSEA, per germline. CDR3 in amino acids: CSVRIRGGYTF.

The V call is TRBV13, the J call TRBJ2-2; absent DNA, TCRdb's TRBD2 call cannot be checked. Germline loops: CDR1 PRHDT, CDR2 FYEKMQ (reference sequence). This CDR3 comprises 14 residues. CDR3 sequence reads: CASRPTSEGRELFF.

The gene calls are TRBV28 and TRBJ2-7; the D gene TCRdb calls, TRBD1, cannot be checked with no DNA. Germline-derived CDR1 and CDR2 are MDHEN and SYDVKM. The length of the CDR3 is 17 residues. The chain's CDR3 is CASSLYSPGQLFYEQYF.

V and J are TRBV29-1 and TRBJ1-1; there is no DNA to check the TCRdb D call of TRBD1. The CDR3 covers 12 residues. CDR1 and CDR2 from the germline V gene are SQVTM and ANQGSEA. This CDR3 is CSVGAANTEAFF.

The V gene is TRBV29-1, the J gene TRBJ1-2. The germline V gene has CDR1 SQVTM and CDR2 ANQGSEA. This CDR3 region has 11 residues. CDR3 protein: CSVVADYGYTF.

This chain joins TRBV5-1 and TRBJ2-5; the TCRdb D gene call, TRBD1, has no DNA to confirm it. The CDR3 covers 14 residues. CDR1 is SGHRS and CDR2 is YFSETQ in the germline V gene. The CDR3 reads CASSPRQRIETQYF.

V usage is TRBV7-9 and J usage is TRBJ1-1. This CDR3 has 12 amino acids. The germline gives CDR1 SEHNR, CDR2 FQNEAQ (reference sequence). The CDR3 sequence is CATSRGNTEAFF.

The chain joins TRBV11-1 to TRBJ2-7; absent DNA, TCRdb's TRBD1 call cannot be checked. CDR1 and CDR2 (germline): SGHAT, FQDESV (reference sequence). The CDR3 contains 14 residues. CDR3 residues: CASSTDRRHYEQYF.

V gene TRBV4-3 combines with J gene TRBJ1-1; TCRdb's D call, TRBD1, is unchecked because there is no DNA. The CDR3 spans 18 residues. Germline-derived CDR1 and CDR2 are LGHNA and YSLEER. CDR3 residues: CASSQGVGTGALNTEAFF.

The rearrangement uses TRBV28 and TRBJ1-5; there is no DNA to check the TCRdb D call of TRBD1. Germline CDR1 MDHEN, CDR2 SYDVKM. This CDR3 spans 14 amino acids. The chain's CDR3 is CASSSRGGNQPQHF.

J is TRBJ2-1 and V is TRBV29-1; the D call from TCRdb, TRBD2, cannot be confirmed without DNA. Looked up from germline, CDR1 is SQVTM and CDR2 is ANQGSEA. This CDR3 has 12 amino acids. CDR3 residues: CSVETSGSEQFF.

The V and J genes are TRBV28 and TRBJ2-3; lacking DNA, the TRBD1 call made by TCRdb goes unchecked. The CDR3 length is 15 residues. CDR1 is MDHEN and CDR2 is SYDVKM in the germline V gene. CDR3 residues: CASSLTLTYTDTQYF.

The CDR3 is CASSYLNDKGWYNEQFF. The rearrangement joins TRBV6-2 or TRBV6-3 to TRBJ2-1. This CDR3 has 17 residues. CDR1 and CDR2 from the germline V gene are MNHEY and SVGEGT.

This chain joins TRBV7-3 and TRBJ2-1; TCRdb calls TRBD1, which cannot be checked without DNA. The germline V gene encodes CDR1 SGHTA and CDR2 FQGTGA. The CDR3 contains 13 residues. The CDR3 protein is CASSPYLGDEQFF.

This sequence joins TRBV20-1 and TRBJ2-7; without DNA, the TCRdb call of TRBD1 cannot be checked. The CDR3 is 15 residues long. Germline V gene sequence: CDR1 DFQATT, CDR2 SNEGSKA (reference sequence). CDR3 in amino acids: CSARDLAGASYEQYF.

The chain has TRBV13 and TRBJ2-3. The CDR3 runs 14 residues. The V gene's germline CDR1 is PRHDT and CDR2 FYEKMQ (reference sequence). This CDR3 is CASSFRTSTDTQYF.

The chain has TRBV5-1 and TRBJ2-1; TCRdb outputs TRBD2, but without DNA this stays unchecked. CDR3 length equals 14 residues. Per germline, CDR1 SGHRS and CDR2 YFSETQ. CDR3 loop: CASGSGGAYNEQFF.

This chain links TRBV5-1 with TRBJ2-7. This CDR3 region has 13 residues. Looked up from germline, CDR1 is SGHRS and CDR2 is YFSETQ. The CDR3 loop is CASSLARDYEQYF.

The chain carries TRBV4-1 and TRBJ1-2; no DNA is available, so the TRBD1 call from TCRdb remains unchecked. CDR1 MGHRA and CDR2 YSYEKL come from the germline V gene. CDR3 length: 15 amino acids. CDR3 protein: CASSQTPGQVYGYTF.

This chain links TRBV12-3 or TRBV12-4 with TRBJ1-1. CDR3 length equals 13 residues. CDR3 amino acids: CASSWSLNTEAFF.

This chain uses TRBV24-1 with TRBJ1-1. The CDR3 has 11 amino acids. Germline assignment: CDR1 KGHDR and CDR2 SFDVKD. This CDR3 reads CATSDGKGAFF.

The CDR3 here is CASSYSGQGPGNTIYF. The chain carries TRBV6-5 and TRBJ1-3; TCRdb picks TRBD1, but there is no DNA to check that call. The length of the CDR3 is 16 residues. Germline V gene data show CDR1 as MNHEY and CDR2 as SVGAGI.

This chain links TRBV4-1 with TRBJ2-3; the D call of TRBD1 rests on TCRdb alone, since no DNA is present to check it. Germline CDR1 is MGHRA and CDR2 is YSYEKL. The length of the CDR3 is 15 residues. CDR3: CASSEGQGAKDTQYF.